The 23 T cell receptor beta chains below come from one sample, sequenced in a study of regulatory T cells in long-lasting Graves disease. Researchers made TCR beta libraries by using iRepertoire HTBI primers and running Arm-PCR on CDR3 regions. TCRdb fed the multiplex PCR reads into MiXCR, producing one record per CDR3 protein. The sample has roughly 440,000 distinct CDR3 sequences, 16% seen once. Regarding time point: newly diagnosed GD, antithyroid drugs for less than 3 months. Generation of the TCR library employed RNA extracted from PBMCs. Another study also made use of these data, one on T cells in Graves' hyperthyroidism and ophthalmopathy.

The sample in question was peripheral blood mononuclear cells (PBMCs), obtained at new diagnosis, from a patient treated with antithyroid drugs. These receptors came from a woman aged 18-35 years with Graves disease.

In this sample, this clonotype turned up a few times. The genes are TRBV2 and TRBJ2-1, with 12 bases that match TRBD2. The CDR3 sequence is 15 residues long. Germline CDR1 reads SNHLY; CDR2 reads FYNNEI. V was pared by 7 bases and J by 0 bases, with 1 base of the junction left unmatched. The CDR3 DNA reads as TGTGCCAGCAAGACTAGCGGGAGCTCCTACAATGAGCAGTTCTTC. Protein: CASKTSGSSYNEQFF.

This clonotype was counted many times. The chain combines TRBV20-1 with TRBJ2-2; 10 bases line up with TRBD2. CDR3 length equals 14 residues. Trimming took 5 bases from V and 6 from J; bases not matched to a gene: 6. CDR1 and CDR2 (germline): DFQATT, SNEGSKA (reference sequence). The CDR3 loop reads CSADSGRSPGELFF. In DNA, the CDR3 is TGCAGTGCTGATAGCGGGAGGTCGCCCGGGGAGCTGTTTTTT.

V and J are TRBV6-1 and TRBJ1-5; TRBD1 matches 10 bases. The germline gives CDR1 MNHNS, CDR2 SASEGT. This CDR3 is built from 21 residues. J lost 6 bases, V lost 3 bases, and 23 bases had no gene match. In nucleotides, the CDR3 is TGTGCCAGCAGTGAGCTCCCACCGGGACAGGGGATTGCGCCCCCCGGTCAGCCCCAGCATTTT. Amino acid sequence: CASSELPPGQGIAPPGQPQHF.

This clonotype was observed a handful of times. Since a much larger clone is just one base distant, this may be a read error. No conserved phenylalanine or tryptophan ends this CDR3, so it is likely a read error. The rearrangement links TRBV7-2 to TRBJ1-1; D remains unclear. Trimming cost V 1 base and J 4 bases, with 7 bases left between them. The V gene's germline CDR1 is SGHTA and CDR2 FQGNSA. The CDR3 has 13 residues. CDR3 sequence (DNA): TGTGCCAGCAGCTTAGGAGGGAGCACTGAAGCTTTCTCT. This encodes CASSLGGSTEAFS.

This clonotype was seen ten or more times. V gene TRBV7-2 combines with J gene TRBJ2-5; weak D call: TRBD2 (5 bases). This CDR3 contains 14 residues. CDR1 and CDR2 from the germline V gene are SGHTA and FQGNSA. Trimming shortened V by 6 bases and J by 5 bases, and 16 bases separated the two germline ends. CDR3 nucleotides: TGTGCCAGCAGTCCCACCGCGGGTACGGAGACCCAGTACTTC. Residues: CASSPTAGTETQYF.

The J gene is TRBJ2-1, the V gene TRBV9; maybe TRBD1 (6 bases). CDR1 SGDLS and CDR2 YYNGEE come from the germline V gene. Trimming pared 1 base from V and 4 bases from J, leaving 12 bases between. The CDR3 covers 15 residues. The CDR3 here is CASSVLGRGYNEQFF. CDR3 DNA sequence: TGTGCCAGCAGCGTATTAGGAAGGGGGTACAATGAGCAGTTCTTC.

Ten or more counts support this clonotype. In nucleotides, the CDR3 is TGCAGTGCTAGAGATCCGCTAGCGGGAACGGATGAGCAGTTCTTC. This gives the protein CSARDPLAGTDEQFF. The rearrangement uses TRBV20-1 and TRBJ2-1, with 9 bases aligning to TRBD2. There are 15 residues in the CDR3. CDR1 and CDR2 from the germline V gene are DFQATT and SNEGSKA (reference sequence). Losses at the gene ends were 0 bases for V and 8 bases for J; bases not matched to a gene: 8.

This clonotype was detected ten times or more. The V and J genes are TRBV28 and TRBJ1-2, with D perhaps matching TRBD1 (6 bases). The germline V gene has CDR1 MDHEN and CDR2 SYDVKM. This CDR3 spans 16 amino acids. V lost 8 bases to trimming and J lost 1 base, with 20 bases between them. CDR3 coding DNA: TGTGCCAGCCTAAAAACAGGGACGCACTTTAACTATGGCTACACCTTC. Encoded protein: CASLKTGTHFNYGYTF.

The chain couples TRBV6-5 to TRBJ2-5, with D perhaps given as TRBD1 or TRBD2 (6 bases each). The length of the CDR3 is 15 residues. Trimming removed 3 bases from V and 5 bases from J, with 16 bases in between. From germline, CDR1 is MNHEY and CDR2 SVGAGI. CDR3 protein: CASSYIGGNRETQYF. CDR3 sequence (DNA): TGTGCCAGCAGTTATATAGGGGGGAATCGGGAGACCCAGTACTTC.

This clonotype was seen many times. The chain joins TRBV5-1 to TRBJ1-5; D gene uncertain. Per germline, CDR1 SGHRS and CDR2 YFSETQ. V was clipped by 4 bases and J by 3 bases, with 14 bases between them. The CDR3 covers 15 residues. DNA of the CDR3: TGCGCCAGCAGCCCACTGGGCGGCAACAATCAGCCCCAGCATTTT. It translates to CASSPLGGNNQPQHF. Combining the CDR3 with reference TRBV5-1 and TRBJ1-5 gives the whole variable domain KAGVTQTPRYLIKTRGQQVTLSCSPISGHRSVSWYQQTPGQGLQFLFEYFSETQRNKGNFPGRFSGRQFSNSRSEMNVSTLELGDSALYLCASSPLGGNNQPQHFGDGTRLSIL.

There are many counts of this clonotype. This sequence joins TRBV10-3 and TRBJ2-3; D is undetermined. The CDR3 extends over 11 amino acids. Trimming took off 10 bases at V and 0 bases at J, with 5 bases between the two ends. Germline V gives CDR1 ENHRY, CDR2 SYGVKD. The CDR3 is CATLSTDTQYF. In nucleotides, the CDR3 is TGTGCCACTTTGAGCACAGATACGCAGTATTTT.

The V call is TRBV7-2, the J call TRBJ2-7, with a weak D call TRBD1 (5 bases). Germline values: CDR1 SGHTA, CDR2 FQGNSA. Trimming stripped 5 bases from V and 6 bases from J, with 11 bases between. CDR3 length equals 12 residues. This CDR3 is CASSRRTGEQYF. The CDR3 coding sequence is TGTGCCAGCAGCCGGCGAACAGGCGAGCAGTACTTC. Variable domain in full (rest from reference TRBV7-2 and TRBJ2-7): GAGVSQSPSNKVTEKGKDVELRCDPISGHTALYWYRQSLGQGLEFLIYFQGNSAPDKSGLPSDRFSAERTGGSVSTLTIQRTQQEDSAVYLCASSRRTGEQYFGPGTRLTVT.

This clonotype has at least ten counts. The rearrangement links TRBV3-1 to TRBJ2-5; D not certain. This CDR3 comprises 14 residues. V lost 2 bases and J lost 3, with 10 bases in between. Germline V gives CDR1 LGHDT, CDR2 YNNKEL (reference sequence). The CDR3 protein is CASSQPGLKETQYF. The CDR3 DNA is TGTGCCAGCAGCCAACCCGGGCTCAAAGAGACCCAGTACTTC.

This clonotype was detected a few times. V gene TRBV18 combines with J gene TRBJ2-1; TRBD1 might be the D (5 bases). The V end lost 6 bases, the J end lost 8 bases, and 17 bases lay between the germline ends. The CDR3 runs 14 residues. Germline CDR1 KGHSH, CDR2 LQKENI. CDR3 DNA sequence: TGTGCCAGCTCCCAGGGAAGCGCGGCCGATGAGCAGTTCTTC. It encodes CASSQGSAADEQFF.

At least ten counts were recorded for this clonotype. V and J are TRBV20-1 and TRBJ2-3, with 14 bases matching TRBD2. Germline trimming cut 3 bases from V and 4 bases from J; bases unmatched to any gene: 9. CDR3 length: 17 amino acids. In germline, CDR1 is DFQATT, CDR2 SNEGSKA (reference sequence). In DNA, the CDR3 is TGCAGTGCTAGGGGACTAGCGGGAGTGCCGTCCCCAGATACGCAGTATTTT. Residues: CSARGLAGVPSPDTQYF.

This clonotype was seen ten or more times. The rearrangement joins TRBV2 to TRBJ2-5; D remains unclear. The end of the DNA aligns better with TRBJ2-1, so the J call may be wrong. Looked up from germline, CDR1 is SNHLY and CDR2 is FYNNEI. This CDR3 has 14 residues. The CDR3 DNA reads as TGTGCCAGCAGTGGCAGAAAAGGGTTCGATGAGCAGTTCTTC. This gives the protein CASSGRKGFDEQFF.

At least ten counts were recorded for this clonotype. The gene calls are TRBV7-3 and TRBJ2-6; D is uncertain. CDR3 size: 13 residues. The germline V gene has CDR1 SGHTA and CDR2 FQGTGA. Trimming removed 6 bases at V and 2 bases at J, with 5 bases between. This chain's CDR3 is CASRAAGANVLTF. CDR3 in DNA: TGTGCCAGCAGGGCCGCTGGGGCCAACGTCCTGACTTTC.

This clonotype has a count of ten or more. The gene calls are TRBV27 and TRBJ2-3; D uncertain. V gave up 5 bases and J gave up 2 bases, with 11 bases separating them. This CDR3 is built from 14 residues. Per germline, CDR1 MNHEY and CDR2 SMNVEV (reference sequence). The CDR3 sequence is CASSPQTVTDTQYF. CDR3 sequence (DNA): TGTGCCAGCAGTCCGCAGACCGTCACAGATACGCAGTATTTT.

Remarks on this clonotype: One end of the junction varies from germline; a read error may be responsible. The chain employs TRBV3-1 and TRBJ2-7, with 10 bases identical to TRBD2. From germline, CDR1 is LGHDT and CDR2 YNNKEL (reference sequence). The CDR3 length is 18 residues. The CDR3 loop reads CASSQDLRAGGPFYEQYF. Written as DNA, the CDR3 is TGCGCCAGCAGCCAAGATCTGAGAGCGGGAGGGCCCTTCTACGAGCAGTACTTC.

The V call is TRBV7-2, the J call TRBJ2-1; unclear D gene. CDR3 length: 14 amino acids. CDR1 is SGHTA and CDR2 is FQGNSA in the germline V gene. V shed 2 bases and J shed 9 bases, with 14 bases lying between them. The CDR3 is CASSLRDGASEQFF. The CDR3 DNA reads TGTGCCAGCAGCTTAAGAGATGGAGCGAGTGAGCAGTTCTTC.

V gene TRBV12-3 or TRBV12-4 combines with J gene TRBJ2-3; 9 positions match TRBD1. With V trimmed by 6 bases and J by 1 base, 5 bases remained unmatched. This CDR3 is 15 amino acids long. The CDR3 loop is CASSTRDRGTDTQYF. DNA of the CDR3: TGTGCCAGCAGCACCCGGGACAGGGGCACAGATACGCAGTATTTT.

There are many counts of this clonotype. The chain joins TRBV7-2 to TRBJ2-2; no reliable D call. V lost 1 base to trimming and J lost 6 bases, with 12 bases between them. Germline assignment: CDR1 SGHTA and CDR2 FQGNSA. The CDR3 has 15 amino acids. CDR3 in amino acids: CASSLGLIESGELFF. CDR3 DNA: TGTGCCAGCAGCTTAGGCCTCATAGAGTCCGGGGAGCTGTTTTTT.

This chain links TRBV10-3 with TRBJ2-7; 8 nucleotides align to TRBD1. The germline V gene has CDR1 ENHRY and CDR2 SYGVKD. After removal of 10 bases from V and 2 bases from J, the junction contained 10 bases not matched to a gene. The CDR3 sequence is 14 residues long. CDR3 residues: CASRSGQATYEQYF. The CDR3 DNA follows: TGTGCCAGCAGATCGGGACAGGCTACCTACGAGCAGTACTTC.